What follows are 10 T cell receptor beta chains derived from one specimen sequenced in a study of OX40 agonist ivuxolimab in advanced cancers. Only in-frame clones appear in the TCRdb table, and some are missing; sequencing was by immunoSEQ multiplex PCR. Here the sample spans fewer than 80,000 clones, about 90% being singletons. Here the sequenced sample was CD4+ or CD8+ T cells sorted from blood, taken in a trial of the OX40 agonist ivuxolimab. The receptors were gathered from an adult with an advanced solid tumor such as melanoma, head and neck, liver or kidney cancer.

The CDR3 sequence is CASSSGTGPSTEAFF. The DNA for the CDR3 is TGTGCCAGCAGCTCCGGGACAGGGCCTAGCACTGAAGCTTTCTTT. The chain recombines TRBV7-9 with TRBJ1-1, with 9 bases identical to TRBD1. After removal of 4 bases from V and 4 bases from J, the junction contained 7 bases not matched to a gene. Germline V gives CDR1 SEHNR, CDR2 FQNEAQ (reference sequence). CDR3 size: 15 residues. The entire variable domain, with the rest obtained from reference TRBV7-9 and TRBJ1-1, is as follows: DTGVSQNPRHKITKRGQNVTFRCDPISEHNRLYWYRQTLGQGPEFLTYFQNEAQLEKSRLLSDRFSAERPKGSFSTLEIQRTEQGDSAMYLCASSSGTGPSTEAFFGQGTRLTVV.

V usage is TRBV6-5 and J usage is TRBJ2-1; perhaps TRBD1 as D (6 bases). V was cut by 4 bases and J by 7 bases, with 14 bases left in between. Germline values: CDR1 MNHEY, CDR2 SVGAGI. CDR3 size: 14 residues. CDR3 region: CASSLVTGTNEQFF. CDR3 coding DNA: TGTGCCAGCAGTTTAGTTACAGGGACGAATGAGCAGTTCTTC.

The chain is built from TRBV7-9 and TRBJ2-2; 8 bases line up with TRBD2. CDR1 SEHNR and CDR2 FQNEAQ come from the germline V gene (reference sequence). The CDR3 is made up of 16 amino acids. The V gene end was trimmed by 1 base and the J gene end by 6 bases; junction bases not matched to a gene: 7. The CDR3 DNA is TGTGCCAGCAGCTTAGTTAGCGGGATTATTTCCGGGGAGCTGTTTTTT. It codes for CASSLVSGIISGELFF.

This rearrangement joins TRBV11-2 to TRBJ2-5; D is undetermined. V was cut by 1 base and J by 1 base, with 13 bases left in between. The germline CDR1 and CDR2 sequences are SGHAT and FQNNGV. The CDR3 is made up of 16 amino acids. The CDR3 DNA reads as TGTGCCAGCAGCTTAGTCTACGGGCGAATCCAAGAGACCCAGTACTTC. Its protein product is CASSLVYGRIQETQYF.

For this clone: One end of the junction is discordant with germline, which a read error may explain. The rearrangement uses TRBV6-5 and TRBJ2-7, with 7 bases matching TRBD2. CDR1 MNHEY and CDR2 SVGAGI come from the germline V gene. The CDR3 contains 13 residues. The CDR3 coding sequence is TGTGCCAGCAGTCCCGGGGGGACCTACGAGCGGTACTTC. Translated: CASSPGGTYERYF.

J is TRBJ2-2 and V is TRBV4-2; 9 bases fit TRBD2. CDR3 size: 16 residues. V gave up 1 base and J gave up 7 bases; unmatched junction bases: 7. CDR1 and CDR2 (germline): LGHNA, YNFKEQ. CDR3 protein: CASSQGREGRGGELFF. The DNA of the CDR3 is TGTGCCAGCAGCCAAGGGCGGGAGGGCCGGGGCGGGGAGCTGTTTTTT.

As DNA, the CDR3 is TGTGCCATCAGTGAGCCGGACAGTAACTATGGCTACACCTTC. It is translated as CAISEPDSNYGYTF. The chain joins TRBV10-3 to TRBJ1-2, with a weak D call TRBD1 (6 bases). Germline lookup yields CDR1 ENHRY and CDR2 SYGVKD. CDR3 size: 14 residues. V was pared by 2 bases and J by 1 base, with 8 bases between.

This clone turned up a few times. The CDR3 sequence is CASSLRGQRYEQYF. The CDR3 DNA follows: TGTGCCAGCAGTTTACGGGGCCAGAGATACGAGCAGTACTTC. The J gene is TRBJ2-7, the V gene TRBV28; the D call may be TRBD1 or TRBD2 (5 bases each). The ends were cut back, 2 bases at V and 4 bases at J, with 12 bases in the middle. CDR1 and CDR2 from the germline V gene are MDHEN and SYDVKM. The CDR3 spans 14 residues. Using reference TRBV28 and TRBJ2-7 for the parts outside the CDR3, the full variable domain is DVKVTQSSRYLVKRTGEKVFLECVQDMDHENMFWYRQDPGLGLRLIYFSYDVKMKEKGDIPEGYSVSREKKERFSLILESASTNQTSMYLCASSLRGQRYEQYFGPGTRLTVT.

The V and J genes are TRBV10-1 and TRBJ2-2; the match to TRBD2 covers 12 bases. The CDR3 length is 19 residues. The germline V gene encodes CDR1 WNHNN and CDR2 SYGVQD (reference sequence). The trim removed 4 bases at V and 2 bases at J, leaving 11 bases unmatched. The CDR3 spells CASSGFSTSGRTNTGELFF. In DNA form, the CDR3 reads TGCGCCAGCAGTGGATTCTCTACTAGCGGGAGGACTAACACCGGGGAGCTGTTTTTT.

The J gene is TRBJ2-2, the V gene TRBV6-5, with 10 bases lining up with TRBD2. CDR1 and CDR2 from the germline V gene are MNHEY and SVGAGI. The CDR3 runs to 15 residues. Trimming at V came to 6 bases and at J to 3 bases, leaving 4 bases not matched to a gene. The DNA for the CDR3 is TGTGCCAGCAGGGGACTAGCGTCCTACACCGGGGAGCTGTTTTTT. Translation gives CASRGLASYTGELFF.